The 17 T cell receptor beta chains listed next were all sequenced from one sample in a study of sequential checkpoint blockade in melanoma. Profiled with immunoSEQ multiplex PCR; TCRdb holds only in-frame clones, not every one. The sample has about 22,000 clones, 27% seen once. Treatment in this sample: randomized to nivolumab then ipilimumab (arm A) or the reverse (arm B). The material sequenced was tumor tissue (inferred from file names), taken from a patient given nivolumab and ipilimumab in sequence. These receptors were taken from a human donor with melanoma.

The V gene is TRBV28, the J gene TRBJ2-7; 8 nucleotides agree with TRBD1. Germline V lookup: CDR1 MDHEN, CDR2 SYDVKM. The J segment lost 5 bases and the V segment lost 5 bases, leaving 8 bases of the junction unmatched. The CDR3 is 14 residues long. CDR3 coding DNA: TGTGCCAGCAGTCCCAGACAGGGGAGGAACGAGCAGTACTTC. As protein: CASSPRQGRNEQYF.

CDR3 bases: TGTGCCAGCAGTTTAGGGGACAGGGGTGCCTATGGCTACACCTTC. This translates into CASSLGDRGAYGYTF. The J gene is TRBJ1-2, the V gene TRBV28; 10 bases line up with TRBD1. Germline trimming cut 2 bases from V and 4 bases from J; bases unmatched to any gene: 4. Germline V gene lookup returns CDR1 MDHEN and CDR2 SYDVKM. The length of the CDR3 is 15 residues.

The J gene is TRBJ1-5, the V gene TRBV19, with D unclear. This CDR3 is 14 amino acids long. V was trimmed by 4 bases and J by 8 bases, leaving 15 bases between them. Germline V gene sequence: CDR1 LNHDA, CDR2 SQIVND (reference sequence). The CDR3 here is CASSSQQRVEPQHF. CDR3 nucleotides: TGTGCCAGTAGTAGCCAGCAGCGGGTTGAGCCCCAGCATTTT.

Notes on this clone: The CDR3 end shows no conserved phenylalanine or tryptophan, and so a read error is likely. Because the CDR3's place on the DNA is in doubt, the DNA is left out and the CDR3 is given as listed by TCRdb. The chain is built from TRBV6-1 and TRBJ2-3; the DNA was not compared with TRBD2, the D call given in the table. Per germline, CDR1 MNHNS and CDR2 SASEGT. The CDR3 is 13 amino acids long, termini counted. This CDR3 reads CASSEGNSGGVTY.

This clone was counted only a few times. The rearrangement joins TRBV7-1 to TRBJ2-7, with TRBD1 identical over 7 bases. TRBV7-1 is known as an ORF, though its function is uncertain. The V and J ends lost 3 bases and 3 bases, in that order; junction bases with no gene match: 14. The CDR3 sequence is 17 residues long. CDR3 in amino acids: CASSSTRHRGSVYEQYF. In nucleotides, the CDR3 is TGTGCCAGCAGCTCCACTCGACACAGGGGATCCGTCTACGAGCAGTACTTC.

In nucleotides, the CDR3 is TGTGCCAGCAGCGGAAACAGGGGTACCACCGGGGAGCTGTTTTTT. It encodes CASSGNRGTTGELFF. V usage is TRBV11-3 and J usage is TRBJ2-2; 7 nucleotides align to TRBD1. CDR3 length equals 15 residues. CDR1 SGHNT and CDR2 YENEEA come from the germline V gene. The V segment lost 5 bases and the J segment 4 bases; nucleotides outside the gene matches: 7. Full variable domain (missing parts from reference TRBV11-3 and TRBJ2-2): EAGVVQSPRYKIIEKKQPVAFWCNPISGHNTLYWYLQNLGQGPELLIRYENEEAVDDSQLPKDRFSAERLKGVDSTLKIQPAELGDSAVYLCASSGNRGTTGELFFGEGSRLTVL.

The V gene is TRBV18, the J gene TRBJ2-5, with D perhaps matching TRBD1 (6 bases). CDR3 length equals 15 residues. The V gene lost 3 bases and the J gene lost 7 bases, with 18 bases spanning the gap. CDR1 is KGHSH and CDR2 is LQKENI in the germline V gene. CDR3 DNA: TGTGCCAGCTCACCTGAGATTTACAGGGCGGGGACCCAGTACTTC. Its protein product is CASSPEIYRAGTQYF.

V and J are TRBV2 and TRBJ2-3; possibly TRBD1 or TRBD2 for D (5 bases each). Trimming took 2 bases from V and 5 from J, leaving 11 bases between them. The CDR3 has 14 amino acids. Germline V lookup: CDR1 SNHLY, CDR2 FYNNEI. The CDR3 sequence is CASSERGQGDTQYF. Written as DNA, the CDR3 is TGTGCCAGCAGTGAACGGGGCCAGGGAGATACGCAGTATTTT.

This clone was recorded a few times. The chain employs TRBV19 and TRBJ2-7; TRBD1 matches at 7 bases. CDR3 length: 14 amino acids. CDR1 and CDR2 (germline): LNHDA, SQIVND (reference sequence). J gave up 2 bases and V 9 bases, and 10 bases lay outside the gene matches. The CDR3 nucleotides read TGTGCCAGCACCCCGACAGGGATCCCCTACGAGCAGTACTTC. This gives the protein CASTPTGIPYEQYF. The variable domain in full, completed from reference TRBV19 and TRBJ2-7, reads DGGITQSPKYLFRKEGQNVTLSCEQNLNHDAMYWYRQDPGQGLRLIYYSQIVNDFQKGDIAEGYSVSREKKESFPLTVTSAQKNPTAFYLCASTPTGIPYEQYFGPGTRLTVT.

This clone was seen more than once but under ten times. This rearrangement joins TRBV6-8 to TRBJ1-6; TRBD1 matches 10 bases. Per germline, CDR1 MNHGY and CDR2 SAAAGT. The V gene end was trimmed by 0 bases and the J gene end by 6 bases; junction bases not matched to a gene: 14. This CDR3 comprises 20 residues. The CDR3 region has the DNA TGTGCCAGCAGTTACTCAGGTCCCGGGACAGGGGAGCTACCTAATTCACCCCTCCACTTT. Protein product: CASSYSGPGTGELPNSPLHF.

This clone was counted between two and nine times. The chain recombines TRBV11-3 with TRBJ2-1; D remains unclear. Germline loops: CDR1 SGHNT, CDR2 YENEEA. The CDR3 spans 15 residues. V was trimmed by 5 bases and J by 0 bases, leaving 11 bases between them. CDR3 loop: CASSPFWGSYNEQFF. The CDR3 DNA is TGTGCCAGCAGCCCCTTCTGGGGCTCCTACAATGAGCAGTTCTTC. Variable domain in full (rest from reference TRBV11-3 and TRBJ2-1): EAGVVQSPRYKIIEKKQPVAFWCNPISGHNTLYWYLQNLGQGPELLIRYENEEAVDDSQLPKDRFSAERLKGVDSTLKIQPAELGDSAVYLCASSPFWGSYNEQFFGPGTRLTVL.

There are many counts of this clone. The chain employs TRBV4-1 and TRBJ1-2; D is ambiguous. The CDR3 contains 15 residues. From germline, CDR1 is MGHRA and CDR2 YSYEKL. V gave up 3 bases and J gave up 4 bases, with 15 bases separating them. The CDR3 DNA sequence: TGCGCCAGCAGCCAGCTTTCGGGGTCAGCCTATGGCTACACCTTC. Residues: CASSQLSGSAYGYTF.

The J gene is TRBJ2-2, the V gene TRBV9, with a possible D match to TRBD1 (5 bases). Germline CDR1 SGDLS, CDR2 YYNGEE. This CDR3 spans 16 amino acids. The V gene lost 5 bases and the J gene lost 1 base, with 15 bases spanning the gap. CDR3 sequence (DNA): TGTGCCAGCAGAGGAAGTCGAGACAGGAACACCGGGGAGCTGTTTTTT. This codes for CASRGSRDRNTGELFF.

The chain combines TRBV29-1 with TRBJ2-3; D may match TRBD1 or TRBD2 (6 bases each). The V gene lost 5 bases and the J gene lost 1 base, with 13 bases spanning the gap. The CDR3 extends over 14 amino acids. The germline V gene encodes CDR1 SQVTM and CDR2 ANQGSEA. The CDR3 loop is CSVPRGLGTDTQYF. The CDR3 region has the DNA TGCAGCGTTCCCCGGGGGCTAGGCACAGATACGCAGTATTTT.

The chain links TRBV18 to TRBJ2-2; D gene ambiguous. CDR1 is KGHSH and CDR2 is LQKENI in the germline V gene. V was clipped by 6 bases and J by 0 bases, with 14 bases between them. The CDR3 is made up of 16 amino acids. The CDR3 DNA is TGTGCCAGCTCCACCAACACGGTGGCGAACACCGGGGAGCTGTTTTTT. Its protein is CASSTNTVANTGELFF.

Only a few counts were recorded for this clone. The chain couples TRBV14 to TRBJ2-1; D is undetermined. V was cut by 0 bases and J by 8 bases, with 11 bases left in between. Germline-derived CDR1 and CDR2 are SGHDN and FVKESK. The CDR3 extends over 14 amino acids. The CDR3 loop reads CASSQDISMDEQFF. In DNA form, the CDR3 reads TGTGCCAGCAGCCAAGACATTAGCATGGATGAGCAGTTCTTC.

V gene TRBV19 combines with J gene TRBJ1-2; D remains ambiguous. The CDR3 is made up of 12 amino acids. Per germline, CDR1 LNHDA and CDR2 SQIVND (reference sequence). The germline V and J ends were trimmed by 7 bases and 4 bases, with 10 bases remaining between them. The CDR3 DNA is TGTGCCAGTACTACCGACACCTATGGCTACACCTTC. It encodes CASTTDTYGYTF.